The next 29 T cell receptor delta chains were all read from a single sample in a study of gamma-delta T cells after stem cell transplantation. TCRdb reprocessed the RT-PCR reads through CATT. Of 2,000 to 3,000 delta-chain clones listed, 5.6% are singletons. Sample: gamma-delta T cells. The source is a human donor. It is not recorded whose cells these are; they may come from a transplant donor.

Concerning this clone: A much larger clone lies a single base off, so this may be a read error. This chain connects TRDV2 to TRDJ1; 7 bases align to TRDD3. This CDR3 comprises 18 residues. Per the germline V gene, CDR1 is GEAIGNYY and CDR2 is EKD. The CDR3 reads CACDTISTLGEPTGKLIF. For the CDR3, the DNA is TGTGCCTGTGACACCATATCCACCTTGGGGGAGCCTACCGGTAAACTCATCTTT.

This clone rates as large. Other DNA sequences from this sample encode an identical CDR3 as well. The rearrangement uses TRDV2 and TRDJ1; 10 bases are a match to TRDD3. Germline-derived CDR1 and CDR2 are GEAIGNYY and EKD. The CDR3 runs to 19 residues. Germline trimming cut 3 bases from V and 1 base from J; bases unmatched to any gene: 16. The CDR3 nucleotides are TGTGCCTGTGACCCACTCAGTACTGGGGGATTAGGACTCACCGATAAACTCATCTTT. It translates to CACDPLSTGGLGLTDKLIF.

This clone qualifies as medium-sized. Other nucleotide sequences in the sample specify the same CDR3. The V gene is TRDV2, the J gene TRDJ1; TRDD3 matches at 13 bases. The CDR3 runs to 18 residues. J was trimmed by 1 base and V by 0 bases; bases with no gene match: 7. Germline CDR1 reads GEAIGNYY; CDR2 reads EKD. CDR3 protein: CACDTLTGGYARTDKLIF. In DNA, the CDR3 is TGTGCCTGTGACACCCTTACTGGGGGATACGCGCGCACCGATAAACTCATCTTT.

Judged by abundance, this clone is medium-sized. A read error may produce the germline difference seen at one junction end. This CDR3 is also generated by other DNA sequences in the sample. The CDR3 region has the DNA TGTGCTTGTGACACCGTGGTGGGGGATACCTCCTGGGACACCCGACAGATGTTTTTC. It yields the protein CACDTVVGDTSWDTRQMFF. The chain is built from TRDV2 and TRDJ3; 10 bases match TRDD3. The CDR3 is 19 residues long. CDR1 and CDR2 (germline): GEAIGNYY, EKD.

This clone has just a few counts. The TCRdb protein, from a much larger clone, departs from this DNA's translation at residue 8, likely by read error; the protein shown derives from the DNA. The DNA for the CDR3 is TGTGCCTGTGACACCCTCGGATCCGCGGAGGGGGACAGTAAACTCATCTTT. It is translated as CACDTLGSAEGDSKLIF. The rearrangement joins TRDV2 to TRDJ1; perhaps TRDD3 as D (6 bases). Germline-derived CDR1 and CDR2 are GEAIGNYY and EKD. CDR3 length equals 17 residues. V dropped 0 bases and J dropped 7 bases, with 23 bases sitting between them.

The chain links TRDV2 to TRDJ3, with D tentatively TRDD3 (5 bases). This CDR3 region has 23 residues. The germline V gene has CDR1 GEAIGNYY and CDR2 EKD. V lost 0 bases and J 0 bases, leaving 26 bases between the germline ends. This chain's CDR3 is CACDTVARGLGNHSSWDTRQMFF. The CDR3, as DNA: TGTGCCTGTGACACCGTAGCCAGAGGATTGGGGAACCACAGCTCCTGGGACACCCGACAGATGTTTTTC.

The table lists this clone with a few counts. A much larger clone is a single base away; this may be a read error. J is TRDJ1 and V is TRDV2; 7 nucleotides agree with TRDD3. There are 15 residues in the CDR3. Per germline, CDR1 GEAIGNYY and CDR2 EKD. The CDR3 here is CACDILGTHSDNLIF. The CDR3 DNA reads TGTGCCTGTGACATACTGGGGACACATTCCGATAACCTCATCTTT.

This clone was recorded a few times. V gene TRDV2 combines with J gene TRDJ1, with 7 nucleotides matching TRDD3. The CDR3 length is 17 residues. J was trimmed by 0 bases and V by 3 bases; bases with no gene match: 12. CDR1 is GEAIGNYY and CDR2 is EKD in the germline V gene. The DNA of the CDR3 is TGTGCCTGTGACCCCTGGGGGTCCCCGGAAGACACCGATAAACTCATCTTT. Translated: CACDPWGSPEDTDKLIF.

On this clone itself: The amino acid sequence in TCRdb belongs to a much larger clone and departs from this DNA's translation at residue 11, likely a sequencing read error; the sequence shown is translated from the DNA. The J gene is TRDJ3, the V gene TRDV2, with 10 positions matching TRDD3. The V gene's germline CDR1 is GEAIGNYY and CDR2 EKD. The V and J ends lost 0 bases and 2 bases, in that order; junction bases with no gene match: 6. The CDR3 sequence is 19 residues long. The CDR3 DNA is TGTGCCTGTGACACCGTGGTGGGGGATACCCCCTGGGACACCCGACAGATGTTTTTC. It encodes CACDTVVGDTPWDTRQMFF.

Note on this clone: The protein held in TCRdb is that of a much larger clone and does not match this DNA's translation at residue 11, likely because of a read error; the protein shown is translated from the DNA. The CDR3 protein is CACDTGTGGYAKGTDKLIF. CDR3 coding DNA: TGTGCCTGTGACACCGGGACTGGGGGATACGCTAAGGGCACCGATAAACTCATCTTT. V usage is TRDV2 and J usage is TRDJ1; 13 bases are shared with TRDD3. Trimming at V came to 0 bases and at J to 1 base, leaving 10 bases not matched to a gene. There are 19 residues in the CDR3. Germline CDR1 GEAIGNYY, CDR2 EKD.

As regards this clone: Translating this DNA gives a protein that differs at residue 17 from the TCRdb one, which belongs to a much larger clone; a read error is likely, and the protein shown is this translation. V usage is TRDV2 and J usage is TRDJ1; 9 nucleotides match TRDD3. CDR3 length: 19 residues. Germline CDR1 and CDR2: GEAIGNYY and EKD. The CDR3 region has the DNA TGTGCCTGTGACGACGTTTTCACTGGGGGACTCCAGCACACCGATAAACCCATCTTT. It yields the protein CACDDVFTGGLQHTDKPIF.

This clone turned up a few times. Other DNA sequences in the same sample also yield this CDR3. This chain joins TRDV2 and TRDJ1, with 11 bases identical to TRDD3. This CDR3 region has 24 residues. Germline V gives CDR1 GEAIGNYY, CDR2 EKD. V gave up 3 bases and J gave up 0 bases; unmatched junction bases: 29. CDR3 nucleotide sequence: TGTGCCTGTGACCCACTCCCATTCCTACGAGCCAGTCTGGGGGATACCCTTTACACCGATAAACTCATCTTT. This translates into CACDPLPFLRASLGDTLYTDKLIF.

Concerning this clone: A read error likely explains why the TCRdb protein, taken from a much larger clone, differs from this DNA's translation at residue 6; the protein shown is translated from the DNA. This rearrangement joins TRDV2 to TRDJ3; TRDD3 might be the D (5 bases). This CDR3 region has 19 residues. Germline values: CDR1 GEAIGNYY, CDR2 EKD. This CDR3 reads CACDTEGAVRGWDTRQMFF. The CDR3 nucleotides read TGTGCCTGTGACACCGAAGGAGCTGTTAGGGGCTGGGACACCCGACAGATGTTCTTC.

This clone is termed medium-sized. This sequence joins TRDV2 and TRDJ1, with TRDD3 identical over 9 bases. The V segment lost 1 base and the J segment 2 bases; nucleotides outside the gene matches: 16. CDR3 size: 19 residues. CDR1 and CDR2 from the germline V gene are GEAIGNYY and EKD. The CDR3 protein is CACDTILNDWGRRTDKLIF. Written as DNA, the CDR3 is TGTGCCTGTGACACTATCCTTAACGACTGGGGGAGGCGAACCGATAAACTCATCTTT.

This clone ranks as medium-sized (0.01 to 0.1%). V gene TRDV2 combines with J gene TRDJ1, with 12 bases matching TRDD3. V lost 3 bases to trimming and J lost 7 bases; unmatched junction nucleotides: 11. In germline, CDR1 is GEAIGNYY, CDR2 EKD. The CDR3 has 16 residues. CDR3 in amino acids: CACDPLAGGYAGKLIF. CDR3 bases: TGTGCCTGTGACCCCTTGGCTGGGGGATACGCGGGTAAACTCATCTTT.

This clone came up a few times. TCRdb pairs this DNA with a much larger clone's protein that differs at residue 5, likely a read error; the protein shown was translated from the DNA. This chain uses TRDV2 with TRDJ3; 10 positions agree with TRDD3. The CDR3 is 19 residues long. CDR1 is GEAIGNYY and CDR2 is EKD in the germline V gene. Trimming cost V 2 bases and J 0 bases; bases outside gene matches: 6. CDR3 in amino acids: CACDIVVGDTSWDTRQMFF. DNA for the CDR3: TGTGCCTGTGACATCGTGGTGGGGGATACCTCCTGGGACACCCGACAGATGTTTTTC.

Only a few counts were recorded for this clone. A far larger clone is one base from this, pointing to a likely read error. The J gene is TRDJ3, the V gene TRDV2; D perhaps matches TRDD3 (5 bases). The length of the CDR3 is 18 residues. The germline gives CDR1 GEAIGNYY, CDR2 EKD. V lost 0 bases to trimming and J lost 0 bases, with 11 bases between them. CDR3 sequence: CACDTVLVGSWDTRQMFF. CDR3 sequence (DNA): TGTGCCTGTGACACCGTACTGGTAGGCTCCTGGGACACCCGACAGATGTTTTTC.

In its sample, this clone is large (0.1 to 1%). This CDR3 is CACDYVLGDTYTDKLIF. DNA of the CDR3: TGTGCCTGTGACTATGTACTGGGGGATACGTACACCGATAAACTCATCTTT. The chain employs TRDV2 and TRDJ1; 13 bases are a match to TRDD3. In germline, CDR1 is GEAIGNYY, CDR2 EKD. Trimming cost V 3 bases and J 0 bases; bases outside gene matches: 6. This CDR3 is built from 17 residues.

Sample share makes this clone medium-sized. Other DNA sequences in the same sample also yield this CDR3. The chain couples TRDV2 to TRDJ1, with 9 bases fitting TRDD3. V trimming: 0 bases; J trimming: 0 bases; junction bases outside the gene matches: 13. CDR1 is GEAIGNYY, CDR2 EKD, per germline. The CDR3 has 19 residues. The CDR3 region is CACDTVAGGSGPHTDKLIF. CDR3 in DNA: TGTGCCTGTGACACCGTGGCTGGGGGATCGGGACCCCACACCGATAAACTCATCTTT.

This clone was picked up a small number of times. A far larger clone is one nucleotide away, so this likely arose from a read error. Other nucleotide sequences from this sample produce the same CDR3. The rearrangement joins TRDV2 to TRDJ3; 12 bases fit TRDD3. V was pared by 0 bases and J by 1 base, with 6 bases of the junction left unmatched. Germline CDR1 is GEAIGNYY and CDR2 is EKD. This CDR3 has 20 residues. The CDR3, as DNA: TGTGCCTGTGACACCGTGCTGGGGGATACGCGGTCCTGGGACACCCGACAGATGTTTTTC. Amino acids: CACDTVLGDTRSWDTRQMFF.

As for this clone: A far larger clone is off by one base, so a read error is likely. The rearrangement uses TRDV2 and TRDJ1, with a possible D match to TRDD3 (6 bases). The CDR3 loop spans 18 amino acids. Between the trimmed V and J ends, which lost 0 bases and 0 bases, there was a span of 19 bases. Germline V lookup: CDR1 GEAIGNYY, CDR2 EKD. The CDR3: CACDTVRGSATYTDKLIF. CDR3 nucleotide sequence: TGTGCCTGTGACACCGTAAGGGGATCGGCGACGTACACCGATAAACTCATCTTT.

This clone was seen a handful of times. Given a much more abundant clone one base away, this may be a read error. Other DNA sequences from this sample encode an identical CDR3 as well. J is TRDJ3 and V is TRDV2; 10 nucleotides line up with TRDD3. The CDR3 loop spans 21 amino acids. J lost 2 bases, V lost 3 bases, and 15 bases had no gene match. Per germline, CDR1 GEAIGNYY and CDR2 EKD. The CDR3 is CACDPIEMGDTRPWDTRQMFF. As DNA, the CDR3 is TGTGCCTGTGACCCCATTGAGATGGGGGATACCCGACCCTGGGACACCCGACAGATGTTTTTC.

In this sample, this clone turned up a few times. This may arise from a read error, as a much more abundant clone is one base away. V and J are TRDV2 and TRDJ1; 11 bases line up with TRDD3. CDR3 length: 16 residues. Germline V CDR1 and CDR2: GEAIGNYY, EKD. CDR3 sequence reads: CACDKLGDTYTDELIF. CDR3 DNA sequence: TGTGCCTGTGACAAGCTGGGGGATACCTACACCGATGAACTCATCTTT.

In the case of this clone: The protein TCRdb lists belongs to a much larger clone and differs from this DNA's translation at residue 6, which points to a read error; the protein shown is made from the DNA. This chain joins TRDV2 and TRDJ1, with 7 bases aligning to TRDD3. Germline CDR1 GEAIGNYY, CDR2 EKD. The CDR3 loop spans 17 amino acids. J gave up 0 bases and V 3 bases, and 12 bases lay outside the gene matches. Written as DNA, the CDR3 is TGTGCCTGTGACCTAATGGGGGACGGCCCTTACACCGATAAACTCATCTTT. Its protein is CACDLMGDGPYTDKLIF.

This clone is deemed medium-sized. The CDR3 coding sequence is TGTGCCTGTGAACCTCAAATCTCCCGTTACTGGGGGACTTACACCGATAAACTCATCTTT. Protein product: CACEPQISRYWGTYTDKLIF. J is TRDJ1 and V is TRDV2, with TRDD3 matching 9 bases. V lost 4 bases, J lost 0 bases, and 20 bases stayed unmatched. The CDR3 is 20 residues long. CDR1 and CDR2 (germline): GEAIGNYY, EKD.

This clone showed up just a few times. Given a far larger clone just one base away, this is likely a sequencing read error. The chain uses TRDV2 and TRDJ1, with TRDD3 matching 7 bases. Trimming removed 3 bases from V and 0 bases from J; junction bases left unmatched: 21. CDR3 length: 20 amino acids. CDR1 is GEAIGNYY, CDR2 EKD, per germline. For the CDR3, the DNA is TGTGCCTGTGACTCCATCGGTACTTCGTCCGGGGGGATGTACACCGATAAACTCATCTTT. Translated, it gives CACDSIGTSSGGMYTDKLIF.

This clone turned up a few times. Being one base from a much bigger clone, this may be a read error. The chain couples TRDV2 to TRDJ1, with TRDD3 matching over 8 bases. CDR1 and CDR2 from the germline V gene are GEAIGNYY and EKD. The trim removed 3 bases at V and 4 bases at J, leaving 15 bases unmatched. This CDR3 has 17 amino acids. CDR3 in amino acids: CACDGLGAIAPSDKLIF. The CDR3 DNA sequence: TGTGCCTGTGACGGACTGGGGGCTATCGCCCCAAGCGATAAACTCATCTTT.

On this clone: A read error may be the cause here, since a much bigger clone is one base away. The identical CDR3 is also encoded by other nucleotide sequences in the sample. This sequence joins TRDV2 and TRDJ3; 8 bases match TRDD3. The germline V gene encodes CDR1 GEAIGNYY and CDR2 EKD. The CDR3 sequence is 19 residues long. The CDR3 DNA sequence: TGTGCCTGTGATGACACTGGGGGGCCAAGCTCCTGGGATACCCGACAGATGTTTTTC. Translating gives CACDDTGGPSSWDTRQMFF.

Turning to this clone: A far larger clone is one nucleotide away, so this likely arose from a read error. This CDR3 reads CACDSMGDTHGYTDKLIF. The CDR3 DNA follows: TGTGCCTGTGACAGTATGGGGGATACGCACGGCTACACCGATAAACTCATCTTT. This chain links TRDV2 with TRDJ1; 11 bases are a match to TRDD3. Per the germline V gene, CDR1 is GEAIGNYY and CDR2 is EKD. This CDR3 is built from 18 residues. Trimming cost V 2 bases and J 0 bases; bases outside gene matches: 10.